This entry concerns a single T cell receptor beta chain. It has no known antigen specificity. No much larger clone exists at a distance of one base, and base qualities are not known. TCR cDNA was synthesized by 5'RACE template switching, through which a universal primer site and unique molecular identifiers were introduced. Priming for cDNA synthesis came from both the TCR alpha and TCR beta constant segments. Library amplification involved two PCR steps, and the second step added sample barcodes and sequencing adapters. Sequencing of libraries was performed on Illumina HiSeq 2500 (2x100 bp) or NovaSeq (2x150 bp). The authors' pipeline ran thus. MIGEC was used to demultiplex reads and collapse the reads into UMI consensus sequences, and MiXCR was used for V(D)J alignment. Using edgeR on replicate PBMC samples, clonotypes were called vaccine-responding if FDR was below 0.01 and the log2 fold change was above 5 up to day 15. CD4 or CD8 identity was assigned to each bulk clonotype according to whether the clonotype was present at higher abundance in the sequenced CD4 repertoire or the sequenced CD8 repertoire. The public reads were reprocessed in TCRdb via fastp at Q25 and MiXCR, keeping in-frame beta chains. A single entry per CDR3 protein holds the most common genes and DNA from its merged rows. These V and J calls rely on TCRdb rather than the paper's analysis. This sample holds approximately 600,000 distinct CDR3 sequences; approximately 13% were observed only once. Of the sample, under 15% falls within the top ten clones.

This sample is part of a study of T cells after yellow fever vaccination (dated by TCRdb to between 2019 and 2020). Context from the whole study: Libraries from fractions with low cell numbers were prepared with the SMART-Seq v4 Ultra Low Input RNA kit. Two healthy male donors made up the cohort, one aged 18 to 29 years and the other aged 30 to 39 years. To follow T-cell clones before and after primary and booster YFV17D yellow fever vaccination, bulk TCR alpha and beta repertoires were sequenced over time. Blood was collected at multiple timepoints before and after primary and secondary immunization, and bulk PBMC replicates and cell subsets were isolated.

From a lookup of the germline V gene, CDR1 and CDR2 are SQVTM and ANQGSEA. V is trimmed back by 7 bases and J by 2 bases, and the junction contains 8 bases that no gene match accounts for. Counted from cysteine to phenylalanine, this CDR3 has 14 amino acids. Only the CDR3 region is kept as DNA, spanning 42 bases read in frame from base 1. In the paper's terms, the treatment or condition label means: live attenuated yellow fever vaccine strain. At each blood-draw timepoint, two biological replicates of bulk PBMCs were collected. A standard Ficoll-Paque protocol was used to isolate PBMCs from peripheral blood. RNA was extracted with TriZol from bulk PBMCs, CD4 and CD8 fractions, and dextramer-positive and dextramer-negative fractions. Study-wide conclusions, independent of this receptor: FACS-sorted repertoires could contain abundant contaminating clonotypes from the bulk population, so computational filtering was required. Compared with the primary T-cell response, the secondary T-cell response was weaker but faster, peaking on day 5 rather than day 15. After the booster, most clones that had expanded after primary vaccination were detected again (about 95% of CD4 and roughly 86% of CD8), suggesting broad maintenance of memory. Only a couple of donors were included in the study, so the extent to which the findings can be generalized is limited. A small share of clonotypes was detected in both CD4 and CD8 compartments, with the overlap likely arising from convergent recombination.

The TCR comes from a man aged 25-45 years who received the YFV17D yellow fever vaccine. The sample was PBMCs, taken on the day of the yellow fever booster vaccination. Recombination joined TRBV29-1 with TRBJ2-3, with 8 bases aligning to TRBD1. The CDR3: CSAPGTGLTDTQYF. The nucleotide sequence reads TGCAGCGCCCCCGGGACAGGCCTCACAGATACGCAGTATTTT.